This is a list of T cell receptor beta chains from one sample in a study of long-term antiretroviral therapy in people with HIV. Sequencing was performed with immunoSEQ multiplex PCR; in TCRdb, only in-frame clones are kept and a portion is missing. The sample records some 25,000 clones, approximately 81% being singletons. The sample in question was unsorted PBMCs, obtained 3 years after starting antiretroviral therapy. All receptors derive from a man aged 40-49 years with HIV. CDR3s include the opening cysteine and the closing phenylalanine or tryptophan. A D gene is named only where the DNA matches it firmly. For some rows the clone size is stated as once, few or many, or as a class when expanded; others skip it.

>TRBD2|TRBJ2-2|TRBV9|-
TGTGCCAGCAGCCCACGCAGTAGCGGGAACGCCGGGGAGCTGTTTTTT
CASSPRSSGNAGELFF
>-|TRBJ1-5|TRBV7-2|-
TGTGCCAGCAGCTTAGGTCACGAGGCTTACCAGCCCCAGCATTTT
CASSLGHEAYQPQHF
>TRBD2|TRBJ2-4|TRBV27|-
TGTGCCAGCAGTCAGCTCGGGACTAGCGGGGCCAAAAACATTCAGTACTTC
CASSQLGTSGAKNIQYF
>TRBD1|TRBJ1-2|TRBV29-1|-
TGCAGCGTACCCTCTGGACAGGGTGGGGGCTACACCTTC
CSVPSGQGGGYTF
>-|TRBJ1-2|TRBV21-1|-
TGTGCCAGCAGCAAAGCGCTTTACGTTACCGTCGCCCCTTGTCATTATGGCTACACCTTC
CASSKALYVTVAPCHYGYTF
>-|TRBJ2-1|TRBV19|once
TGTGCCAGTAGTATAAGGGGCCTTTACAATGAGCAGTTCTTC
CASSIRGLYNEQFF
>-|TRBJ1-1|TRBV27|-
TGTGCCAGCAGTTGGGGGGGCATGATCACTGAAGCTTTCTTT
CASSWGGMITEAFF
>-|TRBJ2-2|TRBV19|-
TGTGCCTCCTCTGGACTGGGGGGCACCGGGGAGCTGTTTTTT
CASSGLGGTGELFF
>-|TRBJ2-2|TRBV7-3|-
TGTGCCAGCAGCTTTGAGGCGAACACCGGGGAGCTGTTTTTT
CASSFEANTGELFF
>-|TRBJ2-7|TRBV30|-
TGTGCCTGGACTAGCGCGGCCTACGAGCAGTACTTC
CAWTSAAYEQYF
>-|TRBJ2-4|TRBV5-6|-
TGTGCCAGCAGCCCCTGGGGTGGAGAGGCCAAAAACATTCAGTACTTC
CASSPWGGEAKNIQYF
>-|TRBJ1-4|TRBV7-9|once
TGTGCCAGCAGCCCTACGCGGGCCTCCGCAAATGAAAAACTGTTTTTT
CASSPTRASANEKLFF
>-|TRBJ2-2|TRBV7-3|few
TGTGCCAGCAGCTTAACAGGGGCTCCCGGGGAGCTGTTTTTT
CASSLTGAPGELFF
>-|TRBJ2-7|TRBV6-1|-
TGTGCCACCTACAGGGGAGCGGGGATCGAGCAGTACTTC
CATYRGAGIEQYF
>TRBD1|TRBJ1-5|TRBV18|-
TGTGCCAGCTCACCCCAGACAGGGAACAATCAGCCCCAGCATTTT
CASSPQTGNNQPQHF
>-|TRBJ2-7|TRBV2|-
TGTGCCAGCAGCGAGGGGGGGAGGCAGCTACCCTACGAGCAGTACTTC
CASSEGGRQLPYEQYF
>-|TRBJ2-7|TRBV9|-
TGTGCCAGCAGCGCTAACCTCGTTAGCTCCTACGAGCAGTACTTC
CASSANLVSSYEQYF
>-|TRBJ1-1|TRBV7-9|-
TGTGCCAGCAGCTTTACAGATCACACTGAAGCTTTCTTT
CASSFTDHTEAFF
>-|TRBJ2-2|TRBV7-9|-
TGTGCCAGCGTGGGGTTTTACACCGGGGAGCTGTTTTTT
CASVGFYTGELFF
>TRBD1|TRBJ2-5|TRBV4-3|-
TGCGCCAGCAGCCCTAACGGACAGGGCGAGACCCAGTACTTC
CASSPNGQGETQYF
>-|TRBJ2-3|TRBV5-1|-
TGCGCCAGCAGCCGGACGGGGGACACAGATACGCAGTATTTT
CASSRTGDTDTQYF
>-|TRBJ2-4|TRBV23-1|-
TGCGCCAGCAGTCAATCGCTAGACATTCAGTACTTC
CASSQSLDIQYF